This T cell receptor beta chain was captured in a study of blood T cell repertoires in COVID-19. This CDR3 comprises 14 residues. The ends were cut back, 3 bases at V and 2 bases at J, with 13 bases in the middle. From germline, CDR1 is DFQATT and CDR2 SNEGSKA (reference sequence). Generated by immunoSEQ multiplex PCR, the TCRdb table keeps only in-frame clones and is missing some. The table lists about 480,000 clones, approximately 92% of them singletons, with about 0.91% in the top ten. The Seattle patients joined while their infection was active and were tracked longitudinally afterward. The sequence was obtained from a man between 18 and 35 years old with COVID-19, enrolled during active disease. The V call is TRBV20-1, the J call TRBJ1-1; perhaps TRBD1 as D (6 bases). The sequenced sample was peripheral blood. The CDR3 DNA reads TGCAGTGCTAGTCACAGGGCAGCAAACACTGAAGCTTTCTTT. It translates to CSASHRAANTEAFF.